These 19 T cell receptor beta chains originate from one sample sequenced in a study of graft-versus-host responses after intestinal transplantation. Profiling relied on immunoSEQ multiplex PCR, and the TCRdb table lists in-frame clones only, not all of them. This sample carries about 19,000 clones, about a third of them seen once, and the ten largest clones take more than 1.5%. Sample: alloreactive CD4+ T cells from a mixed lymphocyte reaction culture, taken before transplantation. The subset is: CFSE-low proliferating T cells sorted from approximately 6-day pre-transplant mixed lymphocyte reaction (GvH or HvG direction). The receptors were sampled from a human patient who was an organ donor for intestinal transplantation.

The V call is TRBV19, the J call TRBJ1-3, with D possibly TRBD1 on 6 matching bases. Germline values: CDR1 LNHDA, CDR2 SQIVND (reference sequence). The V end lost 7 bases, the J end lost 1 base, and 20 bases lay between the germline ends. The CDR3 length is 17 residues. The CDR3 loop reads CASTPTGGAGSGNTIYF. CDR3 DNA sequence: TGTGCCAGTACCCCGACCGGGGGGGCTGGTTCTGGAAACACCATATATTTT.

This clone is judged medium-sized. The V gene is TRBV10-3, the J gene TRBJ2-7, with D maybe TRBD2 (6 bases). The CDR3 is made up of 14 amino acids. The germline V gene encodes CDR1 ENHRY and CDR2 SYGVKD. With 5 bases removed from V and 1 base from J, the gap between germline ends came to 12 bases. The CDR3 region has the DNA TGTGCCATCAGTTTCCGGGACTTATCCTACGAGCAGTACTTC. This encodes CAISFRDLSYEQYF.

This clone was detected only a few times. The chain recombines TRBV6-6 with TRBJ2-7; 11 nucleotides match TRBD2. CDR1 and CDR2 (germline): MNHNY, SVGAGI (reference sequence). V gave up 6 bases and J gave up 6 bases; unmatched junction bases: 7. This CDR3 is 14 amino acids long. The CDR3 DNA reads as TGTGCCAGCAGATTACTAGCGGGAGTAACCGAGCAGTACTTC. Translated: CASRLLAGVTEQYF.

Here the CDR3 DNA reads TGTGCCAGCAGCTTAACGAAACTGGCGAACTATGGCTACACCTTC. Encoded protein: CASSLTKLANYGYTF. The chain combines TRBV7-2 with TRBJ1-2; no reliable D call. The CDR3 is 15 residues long. The germline V gene encodes CDR1 SGHTA and CDR2 FQGNSA. Trimming pared 2 bases from V and 2 bases from J, leaving 12 bases between. The full variable domain, its missing parts supplied by reference TRBV7-2 and TRBJ1-2, is GAGVSQSPSNKVTEKGKDVELRCDPISGHTALYWYRQSLGQGLEFLIYFQGNSAPDKSGLPSDRFSAERTGGSVSTLTIQRTQQEDSAVYLCASSLTKLANYGYTFGSGTRLTVV.

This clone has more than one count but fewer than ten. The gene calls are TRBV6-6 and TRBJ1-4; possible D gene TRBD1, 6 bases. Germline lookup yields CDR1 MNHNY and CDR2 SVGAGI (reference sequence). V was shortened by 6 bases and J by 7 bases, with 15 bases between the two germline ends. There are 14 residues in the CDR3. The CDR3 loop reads CASSPGGWSEKLFF. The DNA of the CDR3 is TGTGCCAGCAGCCCCGGGGGCTGGAGTGAAAAACTGTTTTTT.

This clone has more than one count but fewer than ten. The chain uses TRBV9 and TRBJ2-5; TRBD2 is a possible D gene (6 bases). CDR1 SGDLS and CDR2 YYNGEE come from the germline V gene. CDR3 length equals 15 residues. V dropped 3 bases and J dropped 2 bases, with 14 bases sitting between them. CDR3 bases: TGTGCCAGCAGCGCGGCGGGATGGGGGCAAGAGACCCAGTACTTC. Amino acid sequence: CASSAAGWGQETQYF.

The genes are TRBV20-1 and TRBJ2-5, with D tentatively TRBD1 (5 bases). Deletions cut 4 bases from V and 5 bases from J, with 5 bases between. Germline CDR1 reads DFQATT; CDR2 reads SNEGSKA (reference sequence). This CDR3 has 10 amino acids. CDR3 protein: CSATGETQYF. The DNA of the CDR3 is TGCAGTGCTACAGGGGAGACCCAGTACTTC.

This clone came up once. The DNA of the CDR3 is TGCGCCAGCAGCCAAGAGACCTGGGGCAATGAGCAGTTCTTC. The encoded protein is CASSQETWGNEQFF. This chain connects TRBV4-3 to TRBJ2-1; D unclear. Germline CDR1 is LGHNA and CDR2 is YSLEER. This CDR3 has 14 amino acids. Trimming took off 0 bases at V and 6 bases at J, with 9 bases between the two ends.

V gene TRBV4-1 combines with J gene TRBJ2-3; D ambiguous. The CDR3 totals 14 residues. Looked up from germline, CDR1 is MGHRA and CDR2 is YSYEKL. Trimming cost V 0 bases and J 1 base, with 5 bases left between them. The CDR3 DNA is TGCGCCAGCAGCCAAGACCCGGGCACAGATACGCAGTATTTT. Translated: CASSQDPGTDTQYF.

CDR3 DNA sequence: TGTGCCAGCAGCTTAGGAATCCCCACAGATACGCAGTATTTT. Amino acid sequence: CASSLGIPTDTQYF. This chain links TRBV11-1 with TRBJ2-3; no clear D gene. The germline V gene encodes CDR1 SGHAT and CDR2 FQDESV (reference sequence). The V end lost 1 base, the J end lost 2 bases, and 7 bases lay between the germline ends. This CDR3 has 14 residues.

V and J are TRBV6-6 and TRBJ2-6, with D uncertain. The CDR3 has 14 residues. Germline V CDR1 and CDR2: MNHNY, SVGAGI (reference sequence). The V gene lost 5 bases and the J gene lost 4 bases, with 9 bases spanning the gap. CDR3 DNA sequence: TGTGCCAGCAGTCCGAACCTAGGGGCCAACGTCCTGACTTTC. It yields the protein CASSPNLGANVLTF.

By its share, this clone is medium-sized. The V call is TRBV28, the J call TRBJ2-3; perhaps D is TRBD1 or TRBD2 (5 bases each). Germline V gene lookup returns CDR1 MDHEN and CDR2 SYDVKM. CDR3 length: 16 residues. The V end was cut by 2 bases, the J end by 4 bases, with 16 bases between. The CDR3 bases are TGTGCCAGCAGTTTAAGGAGGTACTTAGGGGCAGATACGCAGTATTTT. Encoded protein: CASSLRRYLGADTQYF.

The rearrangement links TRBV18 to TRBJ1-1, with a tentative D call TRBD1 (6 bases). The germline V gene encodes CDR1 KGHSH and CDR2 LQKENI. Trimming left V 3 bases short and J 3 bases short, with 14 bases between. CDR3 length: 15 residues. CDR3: CASSPAGQIYTEAFF. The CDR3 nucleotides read TGTGCCAGCTCACCGGCTGGACAGATATACACTGAAGCTTTCTTT.

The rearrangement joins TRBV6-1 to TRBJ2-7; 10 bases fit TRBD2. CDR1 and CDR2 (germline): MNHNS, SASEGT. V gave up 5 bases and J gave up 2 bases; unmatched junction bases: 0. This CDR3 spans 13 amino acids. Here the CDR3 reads CASSSGRAYEQYF. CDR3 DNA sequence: TGTGCCAGCAGTAGCGGGAGGGCCTACGAGCAGTACTTC.

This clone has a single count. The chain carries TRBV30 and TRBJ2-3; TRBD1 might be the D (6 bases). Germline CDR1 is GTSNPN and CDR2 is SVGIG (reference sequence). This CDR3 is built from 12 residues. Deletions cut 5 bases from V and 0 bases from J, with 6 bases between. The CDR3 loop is CAWGGSTDTQYF. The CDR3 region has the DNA TGTGCCTGGGGGGGCAGCACAGATACGCAGTATTTT.

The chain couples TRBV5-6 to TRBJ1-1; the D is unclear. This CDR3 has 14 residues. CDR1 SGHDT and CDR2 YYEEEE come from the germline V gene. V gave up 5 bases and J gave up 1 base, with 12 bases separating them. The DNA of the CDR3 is TGTGCCAGCAGTCAGGAGACGTGGAACACTGAAGCTTTCTTT. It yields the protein CASSQETWNTEAFF.

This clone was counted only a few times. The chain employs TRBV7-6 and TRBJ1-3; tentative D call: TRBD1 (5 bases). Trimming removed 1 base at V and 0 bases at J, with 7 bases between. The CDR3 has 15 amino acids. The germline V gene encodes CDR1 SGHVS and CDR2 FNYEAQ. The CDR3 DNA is TGTGCCAGCAGCTTAGGGGACCTCTCTGGAAACACCATATATTTT. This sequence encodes CASSLGDLSGNTIYF.

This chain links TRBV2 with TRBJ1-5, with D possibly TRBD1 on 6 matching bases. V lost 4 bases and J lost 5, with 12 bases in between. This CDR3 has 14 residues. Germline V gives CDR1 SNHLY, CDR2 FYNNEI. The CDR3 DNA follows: TGTGCCAGCAGTGTACTGGGGGCTTATCAGCCCCAGCATTTT. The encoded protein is CASSVLGAYQPQHF.

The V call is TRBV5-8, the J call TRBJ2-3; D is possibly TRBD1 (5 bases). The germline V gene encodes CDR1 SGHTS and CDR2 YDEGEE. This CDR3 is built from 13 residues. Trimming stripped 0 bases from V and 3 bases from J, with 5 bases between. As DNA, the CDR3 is TGTGCCAGCAGCTTGGAGGGGACAGATACGCAGTATTTT. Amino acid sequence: CASSLEGTDTQYF. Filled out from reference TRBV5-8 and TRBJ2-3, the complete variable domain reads EAGVTQSPTHLIKTRGQQATLRCSPISGHTSVYWYQQALGLGLQFLLWYDEGEERNRGNFPPRFSGRQFPNYSSELNVNALELEDSALYLCASSLEGTDTQYFGPGTRLTVL.